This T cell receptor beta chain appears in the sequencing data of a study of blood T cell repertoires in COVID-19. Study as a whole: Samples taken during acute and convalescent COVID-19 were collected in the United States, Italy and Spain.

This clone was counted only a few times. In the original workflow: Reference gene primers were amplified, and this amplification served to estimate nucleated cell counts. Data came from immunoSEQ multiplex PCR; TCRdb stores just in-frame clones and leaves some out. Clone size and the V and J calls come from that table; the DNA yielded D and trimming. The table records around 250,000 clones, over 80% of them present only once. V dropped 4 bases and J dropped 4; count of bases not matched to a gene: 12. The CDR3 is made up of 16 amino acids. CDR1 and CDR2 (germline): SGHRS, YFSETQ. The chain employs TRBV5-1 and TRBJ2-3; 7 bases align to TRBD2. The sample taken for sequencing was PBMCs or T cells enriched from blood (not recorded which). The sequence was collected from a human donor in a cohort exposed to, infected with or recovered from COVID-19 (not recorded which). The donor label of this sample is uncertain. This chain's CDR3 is CASSARTTGGADTQYF. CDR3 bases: TGCGCCAGCAGCGCCAGGACTACTGGGGGGGCAGATACGCAGTATTTT.